The source of this TCR beta chain is a study of Graves' ophthalmopathy and Graves' hyperthyroidism. Whole-study context: Before any treatment was given, at initial diagnosis, peripheral blood was collected.

Trimming at V came to 1 base and at J to 2 bases, leaving 0 bases not matched to a gene. Germline V gene sequence: CDR1 SGHRS, CDR2 YFSETQ. The CDR3 has 14 amino acids. TCR beta CDR3 regions were amplified from RNA transcripts. HTBI primers primed a first-round RT-PCR, and a second-round multiplex PCR followed. TCRdb called the multiplex PCR reads again in MiXCR, with one record for every CDR3 protein. The sample includes hundreds of thousands of distinct CDR3 sequences, 45% of them seen just once. The sequenced sample was peripheral blood. This sequence was found in an adult man with Graves' ophthalmopathy. J is TRBJ1-5 and V is TRBV5-1; 7 nucleotides agree with TRBD1. CDR3: CASSLQGGNQPQHF. In nucleotides, the CDR3 is TGCGCCAGCAGCTTGCAGGGGGGCAATCAGCCCCAGCATTTT.